Listed below are T cell receptor beta chains from one sample, sequenced in a study of blood T cell repertoires in COVID-19. Repertoires were generated with immunoSEQ multiplex PCR, while TCRdb's copy carries only in-frame clones and drops some. This sample has roughly 49,000 clones; 85% to 95% occur once, and the top ten carry about 10%. Input material: peripheral blood. The receptors were sampled from a woman of 80 years or more with acute or convalescent COVID-19. CDR3s include the opening cysteine and the closing phenylalanine or tryptophan. The D gene is left open where the match is weak. Only part of the rows carry a size: once, few, many, or a class if the clone is expanded.

D gene	V gene	clone size	J gene	CDR3 DNA	CDR3 protein
-	TRBV27	-	TRBJ2-2	TGTGCCAGCAGTTTAATCTCCCCCCCCACCGGGGAGCTGTTTTTT	CASSLISPPTGELFF
-	TRBV21-1	-	TRBJ1-1	TGTGCCAGCAGCGGCGGACAGAGCCCAATTAGGAGACCTGAAGCTTTCTTT	CASSGGQSPIRRPEAFF
TRBD1	TRBV6-5	-	TRBJ2-7	TGTGCCAGCAGTTACTCGGGGACAGGGCGATACGAGCAGTACTTC	CASSYSGTGRYEQYF
-	TRBV27	-	TRBJ2-1	TGTGCCAGCAGTTTTTTTATATACAATGAGCAGTTCTTC	CASSFFIYNEQFF
-	TRBV7-9	-	TRBJ1-3	TGTGCCAGCAGCTCCCAAGGAGTGAAAGGAAACACCATATATTTT	CASSSQGVKGNTIYF
-	TRBV5-4	-	TRBJ2-2	TGTGCCAGCAGCCAGCGGGTTACGAACACCGGGGAGCTGTTTTTT	CASSQRVTNTGELFF
-	TRBV5-1	-	TRBJ2-5	TGCGCCAGCTCCCTCGGGGGTCAGGAGACCCAGTACTTC	CASSLGGQETQYF
-	TRBV7-2	-	TRBJ2-7	TGTGCCAGCAGCCCAGCGAACACTAGTTCCTACGAGCAGTACTTC	CASSPANTSSYEQYF
-	TRBV30	-	TRBJ1-2	TGTGCCTGGAGTGTGGTAGGGGGCTATGGCTACACCTTC	CAWSVVGGYGYTF
-	TRBV4-1	once	TRBJ2-5	TGCGCCAGCAGCCCGAACAGGGTAGAGACCCAGTACTTC	CASSPNRVETQYF
-	TRBV6-6	-	TRBJ1-4	TGTGCCAGCAGTTACTCATGGTCCGGGACTAATGAAAAACTGTTTTTT	CASSYSWSGTNEKLFF
TRBD2	TRBV7-9	-	TRBJ2-1	TGTGCCAGCAGCTTAGCGCGACTAGCGGTGGGCAATGAGCAGTTCTTC	CASSLARLAVGNEQFF
-	TRBV4-1	once	TRBJ1-1	TGCGCCAGCAGCCGATCACAGGAGATGAACACTGAAGCTTTCTTT	CASSRSQEMNTEAFF
TRBD2	TRBV11-2	-	TRBJ2-3	TGTGCCAGCAGCTTAGATGGGCTAGCGGGAGGGCCTCAAGATACGCAGTATTTT	CASSLDGLAGGPQDTQYF
TRBD1	TRBV6-5	-	TRBJ1-2	TGTGCCAGCAGTTACTGGGGACAGGGAGGGGCTGGCTACACCTTC	CASSYWGQGGAGYTF
-	TRBV9	-	TRBJ2-6	TGTGCCAGCAGCGTGAGAGCCCCAGGGGCCTTCATCTCTGGGGCCAACGTCCTGACTTTC	CASSVRAPGAFISGANVLTF
-	TRBV5-1	-	TRBJ2-3	TGCGCCAGCAGGAGCCCAGGCGGGGCCACCACAGATACGCAGTATTTT	CASRSPGGATTDTQYF
-	TRBV12-3/TRBV12-4	-	TRBJ1-2	TGTGCCAGCAGTTTAACAGGGTTTTATGGCTACACCTTC	CASSLTGFYGYTF
TRBD1	TRBV24-1	-	TRBJ2-3	TGTGCCACCAGTGATGGGACAGGATTCACAGATACGCAGTATTTT	CATSDGTGFTDTQYF
-	TRBV18	few	TRBJ1-2	TGTGCCAGCTCCCCGGGAGCAAATTCCTATGGCTACACCTTC	CASSPGANSYGYTF
-	TRBV6-2/TRBV6-3	-	TRBJ2-3	TGTGCCAGCAGTTACGCCACTAGCTCCCCCACCACGCAGTATTTT	CASSYATSSPTTQYF
TRBD1	TRBV7-2	-	TRBJ2-1	TGTGCCAGCAGCCGGGACAGGGGCTACAATGAGCAGTTCTTC	CASSRDRGYNEQFF
TRBD1	TRBV6-5	-	TRBJ1-2	TGTGCCAGCAGTTACTTGAGGACAGGGAGACATGGCTACACCTTC	CASSYLRTGRHGYTF
TRBD2	TRBV2	-	TRBJ2-2	TGTGCCAGCAGTGAAGTTCCGGGACTAGCGGCCGGGGAGCTGTTTTTT	CASSEVPGLAAGELFF
-	TRBV27	-	TRBJ1-4	TGTGCCAGCAGTTTAAGAGGCGTTCCCCGTTCTAATGAAAAACTGTTTTTT	CASSLRGVPRSNEKLFF